This is a list of T cell receptor beta chains from one sample in a study of response to subunit inactivated influenza vaccine. TCRdb analysed the RT-PCR reads with MiXCR anew, one entry per CDR3 protein. In the table there are roughly 700,000 distinct CDR3 sequences, around 16% of which are singletons. The sample in question was PBMCs from blood, obtained 11 to 12 days after vaccination. The receptor source for this set is a man in his forties or fifties who received an inactivated influenza vaccine. CDR3s include the opening cysteine and the closing phenylalanine or tryptophan. The D gene is left open where the match is weak. Some rows have no size entry. The others give once, few or many, or a class for an expanded clone.

d_call: TRBD1; clone_size: -; j_call: TRBJ2-7; v_call: TRBV28; cdr3_aa: CASSLWAGTENEQYF; cdr3_nt: TGTGCCAGCAGTCTCTGGGCCGGGACAGAAAACGAGCAGTACTTC
d_call: TRBD2; clone_size: few; j_call: TRBJ2-3; v_call: TRBV28; cdr3_aa: CASSRAGGTDTQYF; cdr3_nt: TGTGCCAGCAGTCGGGCGGGAGGCACAGATACGCAGTATTTT
d_call: -; clone_size: many; j_call: TRBJ1-6; v_call: TRBV7-2; cdr3_aa: CASSLAGGIGSPLHF; cdr3_nt: TGTGCCAGCAGCTTAGCGGGGGGGATCGGGTCACCCCTCCACTTT
d_call: TRBD1; clone_size: -; j_call: TRBJ1-6; v_call: TRBV4-3; cdr3_aa: CASSLNTGGRSPLHF; cdr3_nt: TGCGCCAGCAGCCTAAATACAGGGGGTCGTTCACCCCTCCACTTT
d_call: -; clone_size: -; j_call: TRBJ2-7; v_call: TRBV6-1; cdr3_aa: CASSDWVAYEQYF; cdr3_nt: TGTGCCAGCAGTGACTGGGTTGCTTACGAGCAGTACTTC
d_call: TRBD1; clone_size: -; j_call: TRBJ2-5; v_call: TRBV12-3/TRBV12-4; cdr3_aa: CASSLGTGVWETQYF; cdr3_nt: TGTGCCAGCAGTTTAGGGACAGGGGTTTGGGAGACCCAGTACTTC
d_call: TRBD2; clone_size: few; j_call: TRBJ2-1; v_call: TRBV15; cdr3_aa: CATSRDSGISYNEQFF; cdr3_nt: TGTGCCACCAGCAGAGACAGCGGGATATCCTACAATGAGCAGTTCTTC
d_call: TRBD2; clone_size: few; j_call: TRBJ2-7; v_call: TRBV11-2; cdr3_aa: CASSTLAGSPYEQYF; cdr3_nt: TGTGCCAGCAGCACCCTAGCGGGATCTCCCTACGAGCAGTACTTC
d_call: -; clone_size: -; j_call: TRBJ1-6; v_call: TRBV7-9; cdr3_aa: CASSLSRGSHSPLHF; cdr3_nt: TGTGCCAGCAGCTTGTCTCGAGGGTCCCATTCACCCCTCCACTTT
d_call: -; clone_size: -; j_call: TRBJ2-2; v_call: TRBV12-3/TRBV12-4; cdr3_aa: CASSPGYGELFF; cdr3_nt: TGTGCCAGCAGCCCGGGGTACGGGGAGCTGTTTTTT
d_call: -; clone_size: many; j_call: TRBJ2-5; v_call: TRBV5-1; cdr3_aa: CASSLMGTRQETQYF; cdr3_nt: TGCGCCAGCAGCTTGATGGGGACACGTCAAGAGACCCAGTACTTC
d_call: TRBD1; clone_size: few; j_call: TRBJ2-1; v_call: TRBV28; cdr3_aa: CASSSTGQGRDNEQFF; cdr3_nt: TGTGCCAGCAGTTCCACCGGACAGGGTCGGGACAATGAGCAGTTCTTC
d_call: TRBD1; clone_size: -; j_call: TRBJ2-3; v_call: TRBV3-1; cdr3_aa: CASSLGQVLDTQYF; cdr3_nt: TGTGCCAGCAGCCTCGGACAGGTTCTAGATACGCAGTATTTT
d_call: TRBD1; clone_size: -; j_call: TRBJ2-7; v_call: TRBV5-1; cdr3_aa: CASSLAGTGLYEQYF; cdr3_nt: TGCGCCAGCAGCTTGGCCGGGACAGGACTCTACGAGCAGTACTTC
d_call: -; clone_size: few; j_call: TRBJ1-5; v_call: TRBV20-1; cdr3_aa: CSASDNKWDQPQHF; cdr3_nt: TGCAGTGCTAGCGACAACAAATGGGATCAGCCCCAGCATTTT
d_call: TRBD2; clone_size: -; j_call: TRBJ2-1; v_call: TRBV29-1; cdr3_aa: CSVDGGRAFEQFF; cdr3_nt: TGCAGCGTTGATGGCGGGAGGGCTTTTGAGCAGTTCTTC
d_call: -; clone_size: -; j_call: TRBJ2-1; v_call: TRBV4-1; cdr3_aa: CASSHMDGNEQFF; cdr3_nt: TGCGCCAGCAGCCATATGGACGGAAATGAGCAGTTCTTC
d_call: -; clone_size: -; j_call: TRBJ2-1; v_call: TRBV3-1; cdr3_aa: CASSLVWSSEQFF; cdr3_nt: TGTGCCAGCAGCCTCGTCTGGAGCAGCGAGCAGTTCTTC